Following are 20 T cell receptor beta chains from one sample sequenced in a study of CD8+CD57+ T cells in acquired aplastic anemia. All sequencing subjects had displayed CD8+CD57+ cell expansion on flow cytometry. Profiles of TCR beta VDJ and CDR3 were generated from a genomic DNA template. TCRdb used MiXCR to reprocess the reads, holding one entry per CDR3 protein. The data show around 200,000 distinct CDR3 sequences, with roughly half seen just once and 1.8% held by the top ten. The sample taken for sequencing was sorted CD4+, CD8+, or CD8+CD57+ T cells (not recorded which) from PBMCs. The receptors here all came from a human donor with aplastic anemia.

This clonotype has just a few counts. This chain joins TRBV24-1 and TRBJ2-1; 10 bases map to TRBD1. V shed 2 bases and J 8 bases; nucleotides not matched to a gene: 5. Germline V gene sequence: CDR1 KGHDR, CDR2 SFDVKD. The length of the CDR3 is 15 residues. The CDR3 bases are TGTGCCACCAGTGATTCGGGACAGGGGTTTGATGAGCAGTTCTTC. Translating it yields CATSDSGQGFDEQFF.

In this sample, this clonotype turned up once. This chain uses TRBV20-1 with TRBJ1-1; possibly TRBD1 for D (5 bases). The CDR3 contains 13 residues. V was shortened by 0 bases and J by 2 bases, with 7 bases between the two germline ends. The germline CDR1 and CDR2 sequences are DFQATT and SNEGSKA (reference sequence). CDR3 region: CSARDGGNTEAFF. The DNA of the CDR3 is TGCAGTGCTAGAGACGGGGGAAACACTGAAGCTTTCTTT.

This clonotype was observed at least ten times. This sequence joins TRBV7-4 and TRBJ2-3; 10 bases are shared with TRBD2. This CDR3 has 17 residues. V lost 4 bases, J lost 2 bases, and 9 bases stayed unmatched. Germline V gene data show CDR1 as SGHVT and CDR2 as SQSDAQ. The CDR3 spells CASSYRTSGPITDTQYF. The DNA of the CDR3 is TGTGCCAGCAGCTACCGGACTAGCGGTCCCATCACAGATACGCAGTATTTT. Together with reference TRBV7-4 and TRBJ2-3, the CDR3 gives the full variable domain: GAGVSQSPRYKVAKRGRDVALRCDSISGHVTLYWYRQTLGQGSEVLTYSQSDAQRDKSGRPSGRFSAERPERSVSTLKIQRTEQGDSAVYLCASSYRTSGPITDTQYFGPGTRLTVL.

This clonotype has only one observation. The gene calls are TRBV7-9 and TRBJ1-1; D is perhaps TRBD1 (5 bases). CDR1 is SEHNR and CDR2 is FQNEAQ in the germline V gene (reference sequence). This CDR3 is built from 12 residues. The ends were cut back, 0 bases at V and 10 bases at J, with 9 bases in the middle. CDR3 DNA: TGTGCCAGCAGCTTAGCCACAGGAGTAGCTTTCTTT. Translating it yields CASSLATGVAFF. Full variable domain (missing parts from reference TRBV7-9 and TRBJ1-1): DTGVSQNPRHKITKRGQNVTFRCDPISEHNRLYWYRQTLGQGPEFLTYFQNEAQLEKSRLLSDRFSAERPKGSFSTLEIQRTEQGDSAMYLCASSLATGVAFFGQGTRLTVV.

The J gene is TRBJ2-3, the V gene TRBV11-1; possibly TRBD1 for D (6 bases). Trimming left V 2 bases short and J 2 bases short, with 17 bases between. CDR1 and CDR2 (germline): SGHAT, FQDESV (reference sequence). This CDR3 is 17 amino acids long. The CDR3 reads CASSLYGQGRFTDTQYF. CDR3 DNA sequence: TGTGCCAGCAGCTTATATGGCCAGGGGAGATTCACAGATACGCAGTATTTT.

This clonotype has just one count. The chain combines TRBV10-3 with TRBJ1-1; D possibly corresponds to TRBD1 (6 bases). V was clipped by 6 bases and J by 0 bases, with 11 bases between them. CDR3 length equals 14 residues. The V gene's germline CDR1 is ENHRY and CDR2 SYGVKD. The CDR3 DNA follows: TGTGCCATCAGCCCCGGACAGATGAACACTGAAGCTTTCTTT. Protein: CAISPGQMNTEAFF.

This clonotype was observed at least ten times. The chain links TRBV3-1 to TRBJ2-2, with TRBD1 identical over 8 bases. This CDR3 spans 14 amino acids. Looked up from germline, CDR1 is LGHDT and CDR2 is YNNKEL (reference sequence). With 5 bases clipped from V and 4 bases from J, the junction kept 3 bases outside the gene matches. The CDR3 region is CASSWTGSTGELFF. For the CDR3, the DNA is TGTGCCAGCAGCTGGACAGGGAGCACCGGGGAGCTGTTTTTT.

A note on this clonotype: A clone one base away is much larger, so this may be a read error. The rearrangement joins TRBV15 to TRBJ1-5, with D perhaps matching TRBD1 (6 bases). CDR1 and CDR2 (germline): LNHNV, YYDKDF (reference sequence). CDR3 size: 14 residues. The CDR3 nucleotides read TGTGCCACGGGGAGGACAGATAGCAGTCAGCCCCAGCATTTT. Its translation: CATGRTDSSQPQHF.

This chain links TRBV5-1 with TRBJ2-7, with 8 positions matching TRBD1. The J segment lost 5 bases and the V segment lost 3 bases, leaving 4 bases of the junction unmatched. Germline-derived CDR1 and CDR2 are SGHRS and YFSETQ. The CDR3 is 13 residues long. The CDR3 protein is CASSWTGLNEQYF. CDR3 nucleotides: TGCGCCAGCAGCTGGACAGGGCTGAACGAGCAGTACTTC.

The gene calls are TRBV11-2 and TRBJ2-1; 12 positions match TRBD2. Germline V CDR1 and CDR2: SGHAT, FQNNGV. The CDR3 runs 15 residues. With V trimmed by 2 bases and J by 4 bases, 0 bases remained unmatched. The CDR3 region has the DNA TGTGCCAGCAGCTTAACTAGCGGGAGGTACAATGAGCAGTTCTTC. Encoded protein: CASSLTSGRYNEQFF.

This clonotype was observed many times. The gene calls are TRBV7-8 and TRBJ1-5, with D tentatively TRBD1 (5 bases). Germline V gene sequence: CDR1 SGHVS, CDR2 FQNEAQ. V was trimmed by 5 bases and J by 5 bases, leaving 13 bases between them. There are 14 residues in the CDR3. The chain's CDR3 is CASSHRDRYQPQHF. The CDR3 DNA sequence: TGTGCCAGCAGCCACCGGGACCGGTATCAGCCCCAGCATTTT.

In DNA form, the CDR3 reads TGTGCCAGCAGTTCCACCACAGGCCTAAATTCACCCCTCCACTTT. The encoded protein is CASSSTTGLNSPLHF. This chain links TRBV25-1 with TRBJ1-6, with a weak D call TRBD1 (5 bases). The CDR3 runs to 15 residues. V lost 5 bases, J lost 7 bases, and 15 bases lay in between. The germline CDR1 and CDR2 sequences are MGHDK and SYGVNS.

Of note for this clonotype: This clone may be a read error of a much larger clone one base away. This rearrangement joins TRBV5-4 to TRBJ1-5, with D possibly TRBD1 on 6 matching bases. V dropped 4 bases and J dropped 3 bases, with 14 bases sitting between them. This CDR3 has 15 amino acids. CDR1 SGHNT and CDR2 YYREEE come from the germline V gene (reference sequence). The CDR3 bases are TGTGCCAGCAGCGTGGCGGGGGCGGTCAATCAGCCCCAGCATTTT. Its translation is CASSVAGAVNQPQHF.

This clonotype was seen more than once but under ten times. The V call is TRBV30, the J call TRBJ1-2, with no clear D. Trimming took off 2 bases at V and 2 bases at J, with 18 bases between the two ends. The CDR3 totals 16 residues. In germline, CDR1 is GTSNPN, CDR2 SVGIG (reference sequence). The CDR3 DNA reads TGTGCCTGGAGTCAAATTATCCCTTCTCAGAACTATGGCTACACCTTC. It codes for CAWSQIIPSQNYGYTF.

V is TRBV29-1 and J is TRBJ2-5; 10 positions match TRBD2. Germline loops: CDR1 SQVTM, CDR2 ANQGSEA. The CDR3 contains 14 residues. In DNA, the CDR3 is TGCAGTGAGAAAGCGGGGGGGCGTGGAGAGACCCAGTACTTC. Protein product: CSEKAGGRGETQYF.

CDR3 loop: CASSGRDGDYEQYF. Here the CDR3 DNA reads TGTGCCAGCAGCGGCCGGGACGGGGACTACGAGCAGTACTTC. The gene calls are TRBV9 and TRBJ2-7, with D perhaps assigned TRBD1 or TRBD2 (5 bases each). V was shortened by 3 bases and J by 3 bases, with 13 bases between the two germline ends. The germline V gene has CDR1 SGDLS and CDR2 YYNGEE. This CDR3 has 14 amino acids.

This chain connects TRBV7-3 to TRBJ2-1; 8 positions match TRBD1. Germline V gene lookup returns CDR1 SGHTA and CDR2 FQGTGA. The V segment lost 4 bases and the J segment 6 bases; nucleotides outside the gene matches: 5. The CDR3 is made up of 14 amino acids. CDR3 loop: CASSSIDRGNEQFF. CDR3 DNA sequence: TGTGCCAGCAGCTCTATCGACAGGGGCAATGAGCAGTTCTTC.

The chain has TRBV5-1 and TRBJ2-3; D not resolved. Germline-derived CDR1 and CDR2 are SGHRS and YFSETQ. The length of the CDR3 is 11 residues. The V and J ends lost 6 bases and 3 bases respectively, with 5 bases between them. The CDR3 loop is CASTLTDTQYF. CDR3 in DNA: TGCGCCAGCACTCTAACAGATACGCAGTATTTT.

CDR3 amino acids: CASSFKAGGTTDTQYF. In DNA, the CDR3 is TGTGCCAGCAGTTTCAAAGCGGGAGGGACGACAGATACGCAGTATTTT. This chain joins TRBV12-3 or TRBV12-4 and TRBJ2-3, with 10 nucleotides matching TRBD2. This CDR3 is 16 amino acids long. Trimming cost V 3 bases and J 3 bases; bases outside gene matches: 6.

This clonotype was counted ten times or more. The chain combines TRBV9 with TRBJ2-1; TRBD1 agrees at 9 bases. The junction had 1 base not matched to a gene; V was cut back by 0 bases and J by 12 bases. Germline CDR1 reads SGDLS; CDR2 reads YYNGEE. This CDR3 has 12 amino acids. In DNA form, the CDR3 reads TGTGCCAGCAGCGTAGGACAGGGGGGGCAGTTCTTC. Translated: CASSVGQGGQFF. The full variable domain, with the rest looked up from reference TRBV9 and TRBJ2-1, is DSGVTQTPKHLITATGQRVTLRCSPRSGDLSVYWYQQSLDQGLQFLIQYYNGEERAKGNILERFSAQQFPDLHSELNLSSLELGDSALYFCASSVGQGGQFFGPGTRLTVL.